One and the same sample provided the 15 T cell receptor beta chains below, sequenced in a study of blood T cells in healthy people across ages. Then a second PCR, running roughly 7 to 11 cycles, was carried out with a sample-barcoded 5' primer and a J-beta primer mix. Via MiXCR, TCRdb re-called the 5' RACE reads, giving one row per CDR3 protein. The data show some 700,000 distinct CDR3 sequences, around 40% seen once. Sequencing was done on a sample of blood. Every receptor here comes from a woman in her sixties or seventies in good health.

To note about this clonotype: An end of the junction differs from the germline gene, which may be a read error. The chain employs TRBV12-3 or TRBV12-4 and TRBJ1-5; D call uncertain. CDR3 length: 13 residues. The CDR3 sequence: CVSSLNLNQPQHF. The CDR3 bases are TGTGTCAGCAGTTTAAATCTTAATCAGCCCCAGCATTTT.

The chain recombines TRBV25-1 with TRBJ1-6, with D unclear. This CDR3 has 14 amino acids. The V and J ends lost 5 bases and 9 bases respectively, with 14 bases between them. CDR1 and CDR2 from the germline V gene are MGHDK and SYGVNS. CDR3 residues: CASSSAGYVSPLHF. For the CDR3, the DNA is TGTGCCAGCAGTTCTGCTGGGTATGTTTCACCCCTCCACTTT.

The CDR3 nucleotides read TGTGCCAGCAGTGAGTGGTTGGGACAGGGTTATTCCGATAATTCACCCCTCCACTTT. Translated, it gives CASSEWLGQGYSDNSPLHF. The genes are TRBV6-1 and TRBJ1-6; TRBD1 matches at 9 bases. After removal of 3 bases from V and 5 bases from J, the junction contained 14 bases not matched to a gene. Germline V gene lookup returns CDR1 MNHNS and CDR2 SASEGT. The CDR3 spans 19 residues.

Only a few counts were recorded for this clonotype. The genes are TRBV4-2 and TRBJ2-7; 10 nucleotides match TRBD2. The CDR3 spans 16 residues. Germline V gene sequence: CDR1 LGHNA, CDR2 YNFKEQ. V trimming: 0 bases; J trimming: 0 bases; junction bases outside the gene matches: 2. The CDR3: CASSQDSSGSSYEQYF. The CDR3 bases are TGTGCCAGCAGCCAAGATTCTAGCGGGAGCTCCTACGAGCAGTACTTC.

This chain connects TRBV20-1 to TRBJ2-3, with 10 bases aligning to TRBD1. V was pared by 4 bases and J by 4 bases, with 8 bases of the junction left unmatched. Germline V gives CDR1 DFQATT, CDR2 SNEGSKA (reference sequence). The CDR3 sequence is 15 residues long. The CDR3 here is CSATFPGTGADTQYF. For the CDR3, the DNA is TGCAGTGCTACCTTTCCCGGGACAGGGGCAGATACGCAGTATTTT.

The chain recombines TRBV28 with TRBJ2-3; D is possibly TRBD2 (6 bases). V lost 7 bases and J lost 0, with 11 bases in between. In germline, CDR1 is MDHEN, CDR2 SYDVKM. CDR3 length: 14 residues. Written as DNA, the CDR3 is TGTGCCAGCAACGTGGCGGGAAGCACAGATACGCAGTATTTT. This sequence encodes CASNVAGSTDTQYF. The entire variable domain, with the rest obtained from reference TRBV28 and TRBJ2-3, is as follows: DVKVTQSSRYLVKRTGEKVFLECVQDMDHENMFWYRQDPGLGLRLIYFSYDVKMKEKGDIPEGYSVSREKKERFSLILESASTNQTSMYLCASNVAGSTDTQYFGPGTRLTVL.

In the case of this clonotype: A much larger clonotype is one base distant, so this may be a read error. The CDR3 protein is CAISEFGTTFSYNEQYF. The CDR3 bases are TGTGCCATCAGTGAGTTCGGGACTACCTTCTCCTACAATGAGCAGTACTTC. The J gene is TRBJ2-1, the V gene TRBV10-3; 7 bases agree with TRBD2. The DNA end favors TRBJ2-7, so the J call may be wrong. Germline V gives CDR1 ENHRY, CDR2 SYGVKD. This CDR3 comprises 17 residues.

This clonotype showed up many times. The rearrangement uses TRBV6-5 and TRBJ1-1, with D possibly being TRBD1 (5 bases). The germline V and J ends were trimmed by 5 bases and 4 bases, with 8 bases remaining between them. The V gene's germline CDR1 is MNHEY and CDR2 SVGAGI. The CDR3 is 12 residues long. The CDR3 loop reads CASSRGGTEAFF. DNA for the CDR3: TGTGCCAGCAGTCGGGGCGGCACTGAAGCTTTCTTT.

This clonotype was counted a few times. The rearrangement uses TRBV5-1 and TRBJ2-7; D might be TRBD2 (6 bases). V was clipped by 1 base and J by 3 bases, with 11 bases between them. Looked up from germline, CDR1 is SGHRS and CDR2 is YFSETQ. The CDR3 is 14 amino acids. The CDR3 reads CASSLTSRNYEQYF. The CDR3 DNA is TGCGCCAGCAGCTTGACTAGCAGGAACTACGAGCAGTACTTC.

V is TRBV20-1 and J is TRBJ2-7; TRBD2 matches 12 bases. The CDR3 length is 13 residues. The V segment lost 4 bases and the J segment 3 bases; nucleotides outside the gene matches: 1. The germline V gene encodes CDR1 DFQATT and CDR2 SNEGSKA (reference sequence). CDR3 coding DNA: TGCAGTGCTACTAGCGGGGGGGTCTACGAGCAGTACTTC. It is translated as CSATSGGVYEQYF.

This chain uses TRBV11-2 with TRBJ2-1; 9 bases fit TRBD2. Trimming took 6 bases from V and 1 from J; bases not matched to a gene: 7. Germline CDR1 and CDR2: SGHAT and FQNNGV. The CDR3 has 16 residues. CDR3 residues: CASRTLAGSSYNEQFF. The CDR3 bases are TGTGCCAGCAGGACCCTAGCGGGGTCTTCCTACAATGAGCAGTTCTTC.

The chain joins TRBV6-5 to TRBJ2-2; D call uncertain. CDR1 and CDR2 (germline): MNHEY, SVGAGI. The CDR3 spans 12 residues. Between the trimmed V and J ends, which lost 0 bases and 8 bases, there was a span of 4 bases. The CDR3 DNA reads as TGTGCCAGCAGTTACTCGAAGGGGGAGCTGTTTTTT. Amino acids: CASSYSKGELFF.

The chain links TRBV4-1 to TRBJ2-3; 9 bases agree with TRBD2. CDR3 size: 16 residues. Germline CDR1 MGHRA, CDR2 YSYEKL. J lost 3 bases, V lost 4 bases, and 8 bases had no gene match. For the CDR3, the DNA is TGCGCCAGCAGCCGAAGCTTAGCGGGGGCTACAGATACGCAGTATTTT. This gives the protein CASSRSLAGATDTQYF.

CDR3 sequence: CSAIDKVGGNTIYF. CDR3 coding DNA: TGCAGTGCCATCGACAAGGTCGGTGGAAACACCATATATTTT. The V and J genes are TRBV20-1 and TRBJ1-3; unclear D gene. The CDR3 sequence is 14 residues long. V lost 6 bases to trimming and J lost 3 bases, with 15 bases between them. The germline V gene has CDR1 DFQATT and CDR2 SNEGSKA (reference sequence).

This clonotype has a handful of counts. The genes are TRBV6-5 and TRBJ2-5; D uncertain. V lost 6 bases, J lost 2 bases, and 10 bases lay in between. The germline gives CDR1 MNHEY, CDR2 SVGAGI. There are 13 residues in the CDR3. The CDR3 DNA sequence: TGTGCCAGCAGGCCCCCGGTTCAAGAGACCCAGTACTTC. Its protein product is CASRPPVQETQYF.